Following are 8 T cell receptor beta chains from one sample sequenced in a study of T cells in Graves' hyperthyroidism and ophthalmopathy. TCR beta CDR3 regions were amplified from RNA. The HTBI primer set served for first-round RT-PCR of the TCR CDR3. TCRdb used MiXCR to reprocess the multiplex PCR reads, holding one entry per CDR3 protein. The sample lists hundreds of thousands of distinct CDR3 sequences, roughly 50% seen once, with roughly 8.2% in the top ten. What was sequenced was peripheral blood or thyroid tissue (not recorded which). The source is a woman younger than 35 with Graves' hyperthyroidism.

The rearrangement uses TRBV7-9 and TRBJ2-2, with D hard to call. The ends were cut back, 11 bases at V and 5 bases at J, with 15 bases in the middle. The CDR3 has 13 residues. Germline CDR1 SEHNR, CDR2 FQNEAQ (reference sequence). The CDR3 DNA reads as TGTGCCCCGGACGCCGTCTTTACCGGGGAGCTGTTTTTT. It translates to CAPDAVFTGELFF.

The chain employs TRBV10-3 and TRBJ2-5; 8 bases fit TRBD2. The germline V gene encodes CDR1 ENHRY and CDR2 SYGVKD. The junction had 2 bases not matched to a gene; V was cut back by 6 bases and J by 5 bases. The CDR3 consists of 12 residues. The CDR3 protein is CAIRLAVETQYF. The CDR3 DNA reads as TGTGCCATCAGACTAGCGGTGGAGACCCAGTACTTC.

This rearrangement joins TRBV24-1 to TRBJ2-5; D perhaps matches TRBD1 (6 bases). The ends were cut back, 7 bases at V and 5 bases at J, with 10 bases in the middle. Germline V gene sequence: CDR1 KGHDR, CDR2 SFDVKD. The CDR3 runs to 12 residues. CDR3 coding DNA: TGTGCCACCAGCGAAAGGGGGGAGACCCAGTACTTC. This gives the protein CATSERGETQYF.

This clonotype has just a few counts. The chain employs TRBV2 and TRBJ1-2; TRBD1 agrees at 7 bases. Germline V gene lookup returns CDR1 SNHLY and CDR2 FYNNEI. The CDR3 loop spans 12 amino acids. DNA of the CDR3: TGTGCTAGCCAGGGACAGATCTATGGCTACACCTTC. It is translated as CASQGQIYGYTF.

The chain has TRBV2 and TRBJ2-7; possible D gene TRBD1, 6 bases. Trimming shortened V by 5 bases and J by 1 base, and 15 bases separated the two germline ends. CDR3 size: 15 residues. The germline V gene has CDR1 SNHLY and CDR2 FYNNEI. CDR3 in DNA: TGTGCCAGCAGTTTTGGGCCCCAGGGGTCCTACGAGCAGTACTTC. As protein: CASSFGPQGSYEQYF.

The rearrangement links TRBV7-9 to TRBJ2-7, with a possible D match to TRBD1 (5 bases). From germline, CDR1 is SEHNR and CDR2 FQNEAQ (reference sequence). CDR3 size: 12 residues. The V gene lost 3 bases and the J gene lost 9 bases, with 12 bases spanning the gap. CDR3 residues: CASSLGPGGQYF. CDR3 bases: TGTGCCAGCAGCTTGGGGCCCGGTGGGCAGTACTTC.

In its sample, this clonotype was seen many times. For the CDR3, the DNA is TGTGCCATCAGCGGGACCATGAACACTGAAGCTTTCTTT. Residues: CAISGTMNTEAFF. The chain has TRBV10-3 and TRBJ1-1, with a weak D call TRBD1 (5 bases). Germline CDR1 is ENHRY and CDR2 is SYGVKD. The CDR3 loop spans 13 amino acids. V dropped 6 bases and J dropped 0 bases, with 8 bases sitting between them.

This clonotype was picked up one time. The J gene is TRBJ1-6, the V gene TRBV11-2, with TRBD1 as a possible D gene (5 bases). The CDR3 runs to 13 residues. Germline V gene data show CDR1 as SGHAT and CDR2 as FQNNGV. Trimming pared 7 bases from V and 9 bases from J, leaving 13 bases between. CDR3 DNA: TGTGCCAGCACCCAACTCGACAGTTCACCCCTCCACTTT. Residues: CASTQLDSSPLHF. The entire variable domain, with the rest obtained from reference TRBV11-2 and TRBJ1-6, is as follows: EAGVAQSPRYKIIEKRQSVAFWCNPISGHATLYWYQQILGQGPKLLIQFQNNGVVDDSQLPKDRFSAERLKGVDSTLKIQPAKLEDSAVYLCASTQLDSSPLHFGNGTRLTVT.